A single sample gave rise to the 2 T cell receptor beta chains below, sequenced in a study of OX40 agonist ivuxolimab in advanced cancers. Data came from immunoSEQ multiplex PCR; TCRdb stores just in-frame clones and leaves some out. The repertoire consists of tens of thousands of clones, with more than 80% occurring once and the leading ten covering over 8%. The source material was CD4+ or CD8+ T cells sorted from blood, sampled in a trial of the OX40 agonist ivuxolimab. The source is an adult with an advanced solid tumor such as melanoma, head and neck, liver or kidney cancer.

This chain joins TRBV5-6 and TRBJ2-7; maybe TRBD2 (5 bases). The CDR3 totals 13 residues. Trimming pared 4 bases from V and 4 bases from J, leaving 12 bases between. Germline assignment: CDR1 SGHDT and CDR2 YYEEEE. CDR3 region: CASSAEREYEQYF. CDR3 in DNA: TGTGCCAGCAGCGCGGAGAGGGAGTACGAGCAGTACTTC.

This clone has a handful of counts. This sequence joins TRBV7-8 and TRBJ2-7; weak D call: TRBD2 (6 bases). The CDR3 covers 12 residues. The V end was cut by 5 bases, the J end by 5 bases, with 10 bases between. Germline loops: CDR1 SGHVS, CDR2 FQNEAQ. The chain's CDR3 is CASSRRVDEQYF. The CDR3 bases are TGTGCCAGCAGCCGGAGGGTCGACGAGCAGTACTTC.